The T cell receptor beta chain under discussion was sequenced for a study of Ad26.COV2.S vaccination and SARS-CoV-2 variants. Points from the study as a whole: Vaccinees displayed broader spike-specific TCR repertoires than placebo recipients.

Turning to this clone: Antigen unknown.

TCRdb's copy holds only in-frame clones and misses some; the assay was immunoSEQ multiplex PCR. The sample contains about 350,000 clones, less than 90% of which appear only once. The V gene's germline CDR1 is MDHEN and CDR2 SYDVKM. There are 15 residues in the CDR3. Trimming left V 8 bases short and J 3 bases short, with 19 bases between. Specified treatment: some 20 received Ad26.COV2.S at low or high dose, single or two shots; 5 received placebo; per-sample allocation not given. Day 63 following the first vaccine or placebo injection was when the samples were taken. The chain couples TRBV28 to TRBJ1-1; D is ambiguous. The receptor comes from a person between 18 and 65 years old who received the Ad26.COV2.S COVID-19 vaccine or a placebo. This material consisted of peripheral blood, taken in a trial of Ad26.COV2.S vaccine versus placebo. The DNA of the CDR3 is TGTGCCAGCTACCGTTCGAGGGCACGGGACACTGAAGCTTTCTTT. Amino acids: CASYRSRARDTEAFF.